This TCR beta chain comes out of a study of molecular identifiers for immune sequencing clone quantification. TCRdb reprocessed the PCR reads via MiXCR and lists one record per CDR3 protein. The sample has some 650,000 distinct CDR3 sequences, around 20% seen once. When naive CD8 T cells were sorted, they were gated as CD8+CD4-CCR7+CD45RA+. Germline V lookup: CDR1 SGHAT, CDR2 FQNNGV. The CDR3 consists of 16 residues. As for this clonotype: Its antigen is undetermined. One junction end does not reproduce the germline sequence, and a read error may be involved.

The study, taken as a whole, reports: A shared barcode on identical TCR molecules could lead to underestimated sizes for highly expanded clones.

This rearrangement joins TRBV11-2 to TRBJ2-7; D may correspond to TRBD1 or TRBD2 (5 bases each). Sequences were obtained from naive CD8+ T cells from blood, with Jurkat cell RNA spiked in. As for subset: FACS-sorted CD8+CD4-CCR7+CD45RA+ naive T cells. The receptor was derived from a human donor in good health. Some libraries in this study had Jurkat cell RNA spiked in. As DNA, the CDR3 is TGTGCCAGCAGCTTAGTTGTTCGACCGAGGGGTTACGGGCAGTACTTC. Its protein product is CASSLVVRPRGYGQYF.